The present TCR beta chain was sequenced within a study of metastatic and nonmetastatic thyroid tumors. About the research overall: A comparison of repertoires was made across blood and tumor or nodule tissue from malignant and benign thyroid patients.

Germline V gives CDR1 SGHRS, CDR2 YFSETQ. The CDR3 totals 17 residues. Patients underwent thyroid surgery, and none had received any treatment before it. Authors' methods: CDR3 differences across clinicopathological groups were used to build a distant-metastasis classifier for papillary thyroid cancer. TCRdb redid the clone calls on the PCR reads using MiXCR. In this record, the V and J calls reflect TCRdb's handling and not the investigators' own analysis. This sample has approximately 7,000 clones, with roughly 18% found just once. Worth noting for this clone: One junction end does not reproduce the germline sequence, and a read error may be involved.

The material sequenced was adjacent normal tissue. V and J are TRBV5-1 and TRBJ2-3; 8 positions match TRBD2. This TCR was recovered from a male donor with papillary thyroid cancer or a benign thyroid nodule (not recorded which). Some clones in this sample may be carry-over from other donors' samples. CDR3 nucleotide sequence: TGCTCCAGCAGCTTGGGGAGGCCCGGGAGGGGCACAGATACGCAGTATTTT. Protein: CSSSLGRPGRGTDTQYF.